This T cell receptor beta chain was observed in a study of T cell clones after liver transplantation. Background on the study: Blood was drawn pre-transplant, before withdrawal, and after full or failed withdrawal. Study findings and constraints: Small, mixed patient groups and varying post-transplant times limit these conclusions.

Assay used: immunoSEQ multiplex PCR; TCRdb lists only in-frame clones, some missing. The repertoire holds roughly 100,000 clones, roughly four fifths seen once, with roughly 2.8% in the top ten. Worth noting for this clone: Its antigen is still unknown.

Germline V gives CDR1 SGHTS, CDR2 YDEGEE. The ends were cut back, 4 bases at V and 7 bases at J, with 8 bases in the middle. This CDR3 is 11 amino acids long. The TCR sequence derives from a human patient who received a liver transplant. A share of the T cells may be of graft donor origin. Sequences were derived from CD4+ T cells from blood, sampled around 48 months after liver transplant. This rearrangement joins TRBV5-8 to TRBJ1-1; no clear D gene. CDR3 sequence reads: CASSLTIEAFF. As DNA, the CDR3 is TGTGCCAGCAGCCTCACGATTGAAGCTTTCTTT. The whole variable domain, filled in from reference TRBV5-8 and TRBJ1-1, reads EAGVTQSPTHLIKTRGQQATLRCSPISGHTSVYWYQQALGLGLQFLLWYDEGEERNRGNFPPRFSGRQFPNYSSELNVNALELEDSALYLCASSLTIEAFFGQGTRLTVV.